Each of the 15 T cell receptor beta chains below was sequenced from the same sample in a study of control samples from healthy donors and cancer patients. Assay: immunoSEQ multiplex PCR; the TCRdb copy retains only in-frame clones and omits some. This table holds some 150,000 clones, over 85% found once. The specimen sequenced was blood. The receptors here all came from a man aged 50 to 59 in good health.

The V and J genes are TRBV7-9 and TRBJ1-5; 8 positions agree with TRBD1. CDR3 length: 15 residues. Per the germline V gene, CDR1 is SEHNR and CDR2 is FQNEAQ (reference sequence). The ends lost 2 bases at V and 2 bases at J; junction bases unmatched: 2. CDR3 in amino acids: CASSLSTGGNQPQHF. The CDR3 bases are TGTGCCAGCAGCTTATCGACAGGGGGCAATCAGCCCCAGCATTTT. Variable domain in full (rest from reference TRBV7-9 and TRBJ1-5): DTGVSQNPRHKITKRGQNVTFRCDPISEHNRLYWYRQTLGQGPEFLTYFQNEAQLEKSRLLSDRFSAERPKGSFSTLEIQRTEQGDSAMYLCASSLSTGGNQPQHFGDGTRLSIL.

This chain links TRBV19 with TRBJ1-2; D is ambiguous. Germline-derived CDR1 and CDR2 are LNHDA and SQIVND (reference sequence). The CDR3 sequence is 14 residues long. The V end lost 3 bases, the J end lost 1 base, and 9 bases lay between the germline ends. The CDR3 sequence: CASSIDTLNYGYTF. CDR3 nucleotides: TGTGCCAGTAGTATCGACACCCTTAACTATGGCTACACCTTC.

V is TRBV18 and J is TRBJ1-5, with D possibly TRBD1 on 5 matching bases. The germline V and J ends were trimmed by 6 bases and 2 bases, with 14 bases remaining between them. CDR3 length: 15 residues. Per germline, CDR1 KGHSH and CDR2 LQKENI. CDR3 DNA: TGTGCCAGCTCGTTGGGGGGAGGCCGCAATCAGCCCCAGCATTTT. Translation gives CASSLGGGRNQPQHF.

Comment on this clone: Other DNA sequences in this specimen translate into the identical CDR3. The V and J genes are TRBV5-1 and TRBJ2-5; D is perhaps TRBD2 (6 bases). The CDR3 loop spans 12 amino acids. Per germline, CDR1 SGHRS and CDR2 YFSETQ. Between the trimmed V and J ends, which lost 5 bases and 1 base, there was a span of 6 bases. The DNA for the CDR3 is TGCGCCAGCAGTAGCGGCCAAGAGACCCAGTACTTC. Protein: CASSSGQETQYF.

The chain has TRBV3-1 (or the pseudogene TRBV3-2) and TRBJ2-7, with TRBD2 matching over 8 bases. Germline V gives CDR1 LGHDT, CDR2 YNNKEL (reference sequence). V lost 4 bases and J lost 5; bases outside the gene matches: 4. The CDR3 consists of 13 residues. CDR3 region: CASSLRGGNEQYF. The CDR3 bases are TGTGCCAGCAGCCTCCGGGGGGGGAACGAGCAGTACTTC.

The chain links TRBV9 to TRBJ1-3; 7 nucleotides agree with TRBD1. With V trimmed by 4 bases and J by 0 bases, 10 bases remained unmatched. The CDR3 totals 17 residues. Germline CDR1 SGDLS, CDR2 YYNGEE. The CDR3 DNA reads TGTGCCAGCAGCCCATGGACAGGCCCGAACTCTGGAAACACCATATATTTT. This encodes CASSPWTGPNSGNTIYF.

This clone occurred once. CDR3 sequence (DNA): TGTGCCAGTAGTATACTACAGAGCCCCGGGGAGCTGTTTTTT. The encoded protein is CASSILQSPGELFF. The chain links TRBV19 to TRBJ2-2; D is ambiguous. The CDR3 runs to 14 residues. Germline assignment: CDR1 LNHDA and CDR2 SQIVND (reference sequence). The ends were cut back, 2 bases at V and 6 bases at J, with 10 bases in the middle.

The CDR3 coding sequence is TGTGCCAGCTCACTTTCATACGAGCAGTACTTC. Its protein product is CASSLSYEQYF. The chain couples TRBV18 to TRBJ2-7; no reliable D call. V lost 4 bases, J lost 4 bases, and 5 bases lay in between. The CDR3 length is 11 residues. Germline V gene sequence: CDR1 KGHSH, CDR2 LQKENI.

This chain connects TRBV5-1 to TRBJ2-3; D possibly corresponds to TRBD2 (5 bases). Germline V gene data show CDR1 as SGHRS and CDR2 as YFSETQ. Trimming pared 1 base from V and 0 bases from J, leaving 12 bases between. The CDR3 totals 16 residues. In DNA, the CDR3 is TGCGCCAGCAGCTTGTTCGGTGAGGGAAGCACAGATACGCAGTATTTT. This sequence encodes CASSLFGEGSTDTQYF. The whole variable domain, remainder taken from reference TRBV5-1 and TRBJ2-3, is KAGVTQTPRYLIKTRGQQVTLSCSPISGHRSVSWYQQTPGQGLQFLFEYFSETQRNKGNFPGRFSGRQFSNSRSEMNVSTLELGDSALYLCASSLFGEGSTDTQYFGPGTRLTVL.

This chain joins TRBV18 and TRBJ1-4; 8 bases fit TRBD1. The V and J ends lost 4 bases and 7 bases, in that order; junction bases with no gene match: 5. This CDR3 region has 14 residues. Germline V gene sequence: CDR1 KGHSH, CDR2 LQKENI. As DNA, the CDR3 is TGTGCCAGCTCACAGGACAGGGACGTTGAAAAACTGTTTTTT. Amino acids: CASSQDRDVEKLFF.

The chain uses TRBV21-1 and TRBJ1-5; whether TRBD1, the table's D call, matches the DNA was not checked. TRBV21-1 is a recognized pseudogene. The CDR3 is 18 amino acids. The CDR3 sequence: CASSKGKGDIDSNQPQHF. The DNA for the CDR3 is TGTGCCAGCAGCAAAGGAAAGGGGGACATTGATAGCAATCAGCCCCAGCATTTT.

This sequence joins TRBV5-1 and TRBJ2-5; 7 nucleotides line up with TRBD2. V shed 1 base, J shed 4 bases, and the junction held 1 base outside the gene matches. The CDR3 totals 13 residues. The germline CDR1 and CDR2 sequences are SGHRS and YFSETQ. CDR3 nucleotide sequence: TGCGCCAGCAGCTTGATAGCGGGAGAGACCCAGTACTTC. It is translated as CASSLIAGETQYF.

CDR3: CASSQPRGFGTSGASTDTQYF. CDR3 nucleotide sequence: TGCGCCAGCAGTCAACCCCGGGGATTCGGGACTAGCGGGGCTAGCACAGATACGCAGTATTTT. This chain connects TRBV23-1 to TRBJ2-3; 13 bases line up with TRBD2. TRBV23-1 is an ORF, and what it does is uncertain. V gave up 2 bases and J gave up 0 bases; unmatched junction bases: 14. CDR3 size: 21 residues.

The V call is TRBV7-2, the J call TRBJ2-7; 7 bases map to TRBD1. Germline CDR1 and CDR2: SGHTA and FQGNSA. The junction had 6 bases not matched to a gene; V was cut back by 5 bases and J by 2 bases. The CDR3 sequence is 14 residues long. In DNA, the CDR3 is TGTGCCAGCAGCCCCGGGACAGCTACCTACGAGCAGTACTTC. Amino acid sequence: CASSPGTATYEQYF.

The chain employs TRBV10-3 and TRBJ1-5; weak D call: TRBD1 (5 bases). The V gene's germline CDR1 is ENHRY and CDR2 SYGVKD. V lost 0 bases, J lost 0 bases, and 9 bases lay in between. CDR3 length: 16 residues. CDR3 sequence: CAISESGRDSNQPQHF. The CDR3 DNA sequence: TGTGCCATCAGTGAGTCGGGGCGGGATAGCAATCAGCCCCAGCATTTT.